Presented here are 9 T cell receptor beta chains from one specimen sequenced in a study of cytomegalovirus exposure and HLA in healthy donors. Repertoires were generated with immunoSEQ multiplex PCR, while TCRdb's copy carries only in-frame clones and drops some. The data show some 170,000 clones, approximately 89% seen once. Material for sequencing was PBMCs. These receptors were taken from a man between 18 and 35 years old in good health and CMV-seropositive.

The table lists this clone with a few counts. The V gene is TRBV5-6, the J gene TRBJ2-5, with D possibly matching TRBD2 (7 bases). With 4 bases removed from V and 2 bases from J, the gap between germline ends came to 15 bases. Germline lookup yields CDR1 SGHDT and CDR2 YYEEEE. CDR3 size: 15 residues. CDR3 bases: TGTGCCAGCAGCCCTTGGGGGGGGGCACAAGAGACCCAGTACTTC. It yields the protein CASSPWGGAQETQYF.

The CDR3 here is CAWRLAGVHEQFF. Written as DNA, the CDR3 is TGTGCCTGGAGGCTAGCGGGAGTACATGAGCAGTTCTTC. The chain recombines TRBV30 with TRBJ2-1; 10 bases agree with TRBD2. Trimming at V came to 3 bases and at J to 8 bases, leaving 4 bases not matched to a gene. Germline V CDR1 and CDR2: GTSNPN, SVGIG (reference sequence). This CDR3 spans 13 amino acids.

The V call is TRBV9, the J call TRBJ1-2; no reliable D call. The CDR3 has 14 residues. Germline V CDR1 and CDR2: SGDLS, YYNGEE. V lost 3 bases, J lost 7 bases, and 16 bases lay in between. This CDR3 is CASSALTPLGGYTF. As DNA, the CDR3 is TGTGCCAGCAGCGCCTTGACACCTCTCGGTGGCTACACCTTC.

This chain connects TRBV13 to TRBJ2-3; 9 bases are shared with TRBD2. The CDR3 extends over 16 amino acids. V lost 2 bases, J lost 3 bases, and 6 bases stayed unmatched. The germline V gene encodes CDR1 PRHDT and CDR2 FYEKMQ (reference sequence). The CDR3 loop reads CASSLLAGTVTDTQYF. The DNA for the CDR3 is TGTGCCAGCAGCTTACTAGCGGGAACCGTGACAGATACGCAGTATTTT.

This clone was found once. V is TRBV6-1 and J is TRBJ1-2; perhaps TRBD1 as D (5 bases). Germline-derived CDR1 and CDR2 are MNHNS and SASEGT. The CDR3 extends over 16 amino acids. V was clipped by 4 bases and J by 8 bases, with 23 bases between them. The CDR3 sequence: CASSATPAAGLQGYTF. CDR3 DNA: TGTGCCAGCAGTGCCACCCCCGCCGCAGGGCTTCAAGGCTACACCTTC.

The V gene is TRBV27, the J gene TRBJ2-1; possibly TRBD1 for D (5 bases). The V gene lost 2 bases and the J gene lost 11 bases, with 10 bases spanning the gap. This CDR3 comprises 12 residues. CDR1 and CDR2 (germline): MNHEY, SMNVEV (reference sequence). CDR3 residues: CASSLDRTKQFF. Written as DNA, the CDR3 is TGTGCCAGCAGTTTAGATAGGACAAAGCAGTTCTTC.

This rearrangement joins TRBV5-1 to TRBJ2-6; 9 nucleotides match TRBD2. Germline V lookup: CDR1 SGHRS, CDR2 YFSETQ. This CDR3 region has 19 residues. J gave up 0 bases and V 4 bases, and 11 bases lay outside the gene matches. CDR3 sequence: CASSRGLAGPPSGANVLTF. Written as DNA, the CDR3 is TGCGCCAGCAGCCGGGGGCTAGCGGGACCACCCTCTGGGGCCAACGTCCTGACTTTC.

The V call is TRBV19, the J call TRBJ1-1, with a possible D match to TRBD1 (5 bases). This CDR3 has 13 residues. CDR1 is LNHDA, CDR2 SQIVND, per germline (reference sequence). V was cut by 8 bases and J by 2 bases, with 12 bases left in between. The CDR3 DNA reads TGTGCCAGTCTGCGGCAGGGAAACACTGAAGCTTTCTTT. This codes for CASLRQGNTEAFF.

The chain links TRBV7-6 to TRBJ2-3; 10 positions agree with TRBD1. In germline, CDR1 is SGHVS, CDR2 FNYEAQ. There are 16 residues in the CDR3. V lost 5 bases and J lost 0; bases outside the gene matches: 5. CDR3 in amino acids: CASSRDRGRSTDTQYF. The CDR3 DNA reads TGTGCCAGCAGCCGAGACAGGGGGCGTAGCACAGATACGCAGTATTTT.